The rows below give T cell receptor beta chains drawn from one sample of a study of cytomegalovirus exposure and HLA in healthy donors. This table comes from immunoSEQ multiplex PCR, and its TCRdb copy is limited to in-frame clones, with some not included. This table holds about 77,000 clones, approximately 80% found once. Sequencing used PBMCs. The receptor source for this set is a man between 40 and 49 years old in good health and CMV-seronegative. Each CDR3 is given with its conserved first and last residue. A D gene is named only where the DNA matches it firmly. Size tells how often a clone was seen (once, few, many) or the class of an expanded clone, and some rows leave it out.

clone size,V gene,D gene,J gene,CDR3 DNA,CDR3 protein
.,TRBV28,.,TRBJ2-3,TGTGCCAGCAGTTTTTCAGGGCACATGATTCTAGGCACAGATACGCAGTATTTT,CASSFSGHMILGTDTQYF
.,TRBV5-1,.,TRBJ2-2,TGCGCCAGCAGCTCAGTCGCAGCGAACACCGGGGAGCTGTTTTTT,CASSSVAANTGELFF
many,TRBV7-2,.,TRBJ2-7,TGTGCCAGCACCCTTACCCAGGGGACGGATCGCCCCTACGAGCAGTACTTC,CASTLTQGTDRPYEQYF
few,TRBV2,TRBD1,TRBJ2-7,TGTGCCAGCGGACAGGACGTTGGCGAGCAGTACTTC,CASGQDVGEQYF
.,TRBV4-1,.,TRBJ1-2,TGCGCCAGCAGCCAAGAATACAGGCGCTACACCTTC,CASSQEYRRYTF
.,TRBV7-9,.,TRBJ1-1,TGTGCCAGCAGCTTAGCGGAACTCGAGGGAGGTACTGAAGCTTTCTTT,CASSLAELEGGTEAFF
.,TRBV7-2,.,TRBJ1-2,TGTGCCAGCAGCTCACAAGTGGGGACAAGGGATGGCTACACCTTC,CASSSQVGTRDGYTF
.,TRBV6-5,TRBD1,TRBJ2-7,TGTGCCAGCAGCCAGGGACAGGGGGTTCCCTACGAGCAGTACTTC,CASSQGQGVPYEQYF
few,TRBV7-3,TRBD1,TRBJ2-1,TGTGCCAGCAGCGCGCGGGACAGGGACAGGGATGAGCAGTTCTTC,CASSARDRDRDEQFF
.,TRBV7-8,.,TRBJ1-6,TGTGCCAGCAGCTTAGTCTCCGGGGGTGAAGGTTCACCCCTCCACTTT,CASSLVSGGEGSPLHF
.,TRBV28,TRBD2,TRBJ2-7,TGTGCCAGCAGTACCAACCGGGAGGGGAAAAGCTACGAGCAGTACTTC,CASSTNREGKSYEQYF
.,TRBV7-8,TRBD1,TRBJ1-2,TGTGCCAGCAGTCCTGACAGGGGTGGCTACACCTTC,CASSPDRGGYTF
.,TRBV7-8,TRBD1,TRBJ1-5,TGTGCCAGCAGCAAGGGACAGGCTAATGGTGGCAATCAGCCCCAGCATTTT,CASSKGQANGGNQPQHF
.,TRBV9,TRBD2,TRBJ2-5,TGTGCCAGCAGCGTAGCGGGCGGGGGGCTGCAAGAGACCCAGTACTTC,CASSVAGGGLQETQYF
.,TRBV5-4,TRBD1,TRBJ2-7,TGTGCCAGCCACCGGACAGGGGACGAGGAGCAGTACTTC,CASHRTGDEEQYF
few,TRBV7-2,TRBD2,TRBJ2-3,TGTGCCAGCAGCTTCCAGGGACTAGCGGGGGCAGATACGCAGTATTTT,CASSFQGLAGADTQYF
.,TRBV28,.,TRBJ1-3,TGTGCCGCAGGGACAATTACAGTCTCGACCATATATTTT,CAAGTITVSTIYF
.,TRBV28,.,TRBJ1-1,TGTGCCAGCAGTTTACCGCGATGGACTGAAGCTTTCTTT,CASSLPRWTEAFF
.,TRBV6-5,TRBD1,TRBJ2-7,TGTGCCAGCAGTTCCGGGACAGGGGGCTACGAGCAGTACTTC,CASSSGTGGYEQYF
.,TRBV7-3,TRBD1,TRBJ2-1,TGTGCCAGCAGCTCTGGACAGGGGGGATACAATGAGCAGTTCTTC,CASSSGQGGYNEQFF
.,TRBV9,.,TRBJ1-3,TGTGCCAGCAGCGTAGAGTATCGAGGGACCATATATTTT,CASSVEYRGTIYF
.,TRBV6-6,TRBD1,TRBJ1-5,TGTGCCAGCAGGACAGGGGTTCGAAATCAGCCCCAGCATTTT,CASRTGVRNQPQHF
.,TRBV2,TRBD1,TRBJ1-1,TGTGCCAGCAAGCCCGCGACAGGGCTGAACACTGAAGCTTTCTTT,CASKPATGLNTEAFF
.,TRBV7-3,.,TRBJ1-1,TGTGCCAGCAGCCCAACGGGGTTGAACACTGAAGCTTTCTTT,CASSPTGLNTEAFF
.,TRBV6-5,TRBD1,TRBJ2-7,TGTGCCAGCAGTTCGGGACAGGGCACCTACGAGCAGTACTTC,CASSSGQGTYEQYF
.,TRBV18,.,TRBJ2-2,TGTGCCAGCTCATCCGACAGGTTCACCGGGGAGCTGTTTTTT,CASSSDRFTGELFF
once,TRBV5-1,TRBD1,TRBJ1-1,TGCGCCAGCGGACAGGGGGCTAAAACTGAAGCTTTCTTT,CASGQGAKTEAFF
once,TRBV28,TRBD1,TRBJ2-5,TGTGCCAGCAACCCGACAGGGGGTTCAGAGACCCAGTACTTC,CASNPTGGSETQYF
.,TRBV5-6,.,TRBJ1-1,TGTGCCAGCAGCCCTCAGGGGAGAGGTGCAACTTTCTTT,CASSPQGRGATFF
.,TRBV9,TRBD1,TRBJ2-7,TGTGCCAGCAGCGCCCGGGACAGCGAGAGGGCGGTCTACGAGCAGTACTTC,CASSARDSERAVYEQYF
few,TRBV14,.,TRBJ1-2,TGTGCCAGCAGCCTAGAGGGCTTCTATGGCTACACCTTC,CASSLEGFYGYTF
.,TRBV10-3,TRBD2,TRBJ2-2,TGTGCCATCAGGGGGACTAGCGTCCCCGCCGGGGAGCTGTTTTTT,CAIRGTSVPAGELFF
few,TRBV2,.,TRBJ1-1,TGTGCCAGCAACCGCAGGAACACTGAAGCTTTCTTT,CASNRRNTEAFF
.,TRBV2,.,TRBJ2-7,TGTGCCAGCACCCAGAAAAGTGGGGGGGCCCACGAGCAGTACTTC,CASTQKSGGAHEQYF
.,TRBV30,TRBD1,TRBJ2-1,TGTGCCTGGAGTGTACGGCCCCAGGGGGATGAGCAGTTCTTC,CAWSVRPQGDEQFF
.,TRBV20-1,.,TRBJ1-2,TGCAGTGCTGGACTGGAGACTGGCTACACCTTC,CSAGLETGYTF
.,TRBV7-7,TRBD1,TRBJ2-1,TGTGCTAGCAGCTTAGGACAGGGCGGCCATGAGCAGTTCTTC,CASSLGQGGHEQFF
.,TRBV29-1,TRBD1,TRBJ2-7,TGCAGCGTGGGGACTGACAGGGGGGCTTACGAGCAGTACTTC,CSVGTDRGAYEQYF
.,TRBV11-2,TRBD1,TRBJ2-2,TGTGCCAGCAGCTTAGATGTAGTAGGGACAGGGAACACCGGGGAGCTGTTTTTT,CASSLDVVGTGNTGELFF
.,TRBV6-5,.,TRBJ1-2,TGTGCCAGCGGCCCGGGTGGCTACACCTTC,CASGPGGYTF
few,TRBV27,.,TRBJ1-2,TGTGCCAGCACGTCTTCTGGCTACACCTTC,CASTSSGYTF
.,TRBV6-5,.,TRBJ1-1,TGTGCCAGCAGTTACCGGCGGGGACGGAGCACTGAAGCTTTCTTT,CASSYRRGRSTEAFF
.,TRBV5-1,TRBD2,TRBJ2-5,TGCGCCAGCAGCCCCCCACTAGCGGGGGAAGAGACCCAGTACTTC,CASSPPLAGEETQYF
.,TRBV18,TRBD2,TRBJ2-3,TGTGCCAGCTCCCCCATTAGCGGGGGAGGAGATACGCAGTATTTT,CASSPISGGGDTQYF
few,TRBV6-5,.,TRBJ1-3,TGTGCCAGCAGTTACGGGGGCGGTCATGGAAACACCATATATTTT,CASSYGGGHGNTIYF